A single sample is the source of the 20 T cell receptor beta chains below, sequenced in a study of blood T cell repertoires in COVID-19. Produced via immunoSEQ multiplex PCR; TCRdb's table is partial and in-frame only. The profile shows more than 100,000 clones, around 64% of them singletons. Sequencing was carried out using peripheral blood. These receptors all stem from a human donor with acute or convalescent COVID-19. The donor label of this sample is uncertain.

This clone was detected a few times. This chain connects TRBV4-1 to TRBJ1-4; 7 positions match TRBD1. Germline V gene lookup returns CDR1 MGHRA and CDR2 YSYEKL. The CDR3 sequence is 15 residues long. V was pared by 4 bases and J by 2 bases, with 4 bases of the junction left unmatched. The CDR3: CASSRVGQTNEKLFF. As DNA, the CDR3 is TGCGCCAGCAGCCGGGTGGGACAGACTAATGAAAAACTGTTTTTT.

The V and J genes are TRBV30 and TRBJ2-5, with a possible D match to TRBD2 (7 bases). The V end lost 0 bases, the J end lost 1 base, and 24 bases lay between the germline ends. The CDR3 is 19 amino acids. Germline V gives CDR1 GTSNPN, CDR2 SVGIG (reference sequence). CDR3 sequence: CAWSVQWGGARSPQETQYF. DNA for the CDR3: TGTGCCTGGAGTGTACAATGGGGGGGGGCGCGTAGCCCCCAAGAGACCCAGTACTTC. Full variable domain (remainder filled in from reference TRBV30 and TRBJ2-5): SQTIHQWPATLVQPVGSPLSLECTVEGTSNPNLYWYRQAAGRGLQLLFYSVGIGQISSEVPQNLSASRPQDRQFILSSKKLLLSDSGFYLCAWSVQWGGARSPQETQYFGPGTRLLVL.

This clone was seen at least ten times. The CDR3 bases are TGTGCCAGCAGCCCGACTAGCAACGCAGATACGCAGTATTTT. As protein: CASSPTSNADTQYF. J is TRBJ2-3 and V is TRBV6-6; 7 positions agree with TRBD2. V dropped 6 bases and J dropped 4; count of bases not matched to a gene: 7. CDR1 and CDR2 from the germline V gene are MNHNY and SVGAGI (reference sequence). The CDR3 contains 14 residues.

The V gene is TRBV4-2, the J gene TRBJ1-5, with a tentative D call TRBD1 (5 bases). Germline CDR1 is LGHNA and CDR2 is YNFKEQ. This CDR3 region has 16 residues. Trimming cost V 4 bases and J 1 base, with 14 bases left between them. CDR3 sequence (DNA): TGTGCCAGCAGCCGCGAGGACGGGGGGAGCAATCAGCCCCAGCATTTT. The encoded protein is CASSREDGGSNQPQHF.

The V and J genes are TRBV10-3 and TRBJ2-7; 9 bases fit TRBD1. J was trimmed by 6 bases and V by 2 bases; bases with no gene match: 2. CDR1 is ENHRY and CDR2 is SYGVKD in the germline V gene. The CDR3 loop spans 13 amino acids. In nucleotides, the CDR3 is TGTGCCATCAGTGAGCGACAGGGGGGCGAGCAGTACTTC. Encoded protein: CAISERQGGEQYF.

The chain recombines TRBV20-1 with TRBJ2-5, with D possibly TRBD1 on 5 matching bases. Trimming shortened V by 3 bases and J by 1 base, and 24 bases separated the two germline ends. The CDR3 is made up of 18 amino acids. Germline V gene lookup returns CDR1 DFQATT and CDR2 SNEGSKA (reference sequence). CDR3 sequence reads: CSASKLCVDNDSQETQYF. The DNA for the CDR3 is TGCAGTGCTAGTAAACTCTGCGTGGACAATGACAGCCAAGAGACCCAGTACTTC.

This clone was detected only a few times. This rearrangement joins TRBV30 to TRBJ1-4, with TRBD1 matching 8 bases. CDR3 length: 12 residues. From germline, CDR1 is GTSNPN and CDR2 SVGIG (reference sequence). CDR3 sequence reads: CASGGANEKLFF. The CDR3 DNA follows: TGTGCTTCAGGGGGCGCAAATGAAAAACTGTTTTTT.

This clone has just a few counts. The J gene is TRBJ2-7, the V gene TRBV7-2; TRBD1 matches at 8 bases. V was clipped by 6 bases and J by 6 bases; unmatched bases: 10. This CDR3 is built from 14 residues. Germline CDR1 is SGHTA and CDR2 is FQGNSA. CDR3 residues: CASSRKTGEVEQYF. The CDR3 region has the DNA TGTGCCAGCAGTCGAAAGACAGGGGAAGTCGAGCAGTACTTC.

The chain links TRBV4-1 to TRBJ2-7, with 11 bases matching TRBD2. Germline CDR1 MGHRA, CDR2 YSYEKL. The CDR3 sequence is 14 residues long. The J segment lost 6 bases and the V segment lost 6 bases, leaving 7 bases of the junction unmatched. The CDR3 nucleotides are TGCGCCAGCAGAGGTCTAGCGGGGGGTGGCGAGCAGTACTTC. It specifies CASRGLAGGGEQYF.

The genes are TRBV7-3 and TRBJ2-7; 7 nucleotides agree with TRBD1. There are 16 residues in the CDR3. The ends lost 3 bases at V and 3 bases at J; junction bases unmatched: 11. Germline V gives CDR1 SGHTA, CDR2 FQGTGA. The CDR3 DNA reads TGTGCCAGCAGCTTTAAGGGCCAGGGGGTACTCTACGAGCAGTACTTC. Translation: CASSFKGQGVLYEQYF.

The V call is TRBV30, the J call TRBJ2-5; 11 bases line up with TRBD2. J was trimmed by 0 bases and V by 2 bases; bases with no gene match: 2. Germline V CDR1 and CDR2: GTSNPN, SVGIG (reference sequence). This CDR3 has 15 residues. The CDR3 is CAWSRLAGYQETQYF. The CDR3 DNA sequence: TGTGCCTGGAGTCGACTAGCGGGGTACCAAGAGACCCAGTACTTC.

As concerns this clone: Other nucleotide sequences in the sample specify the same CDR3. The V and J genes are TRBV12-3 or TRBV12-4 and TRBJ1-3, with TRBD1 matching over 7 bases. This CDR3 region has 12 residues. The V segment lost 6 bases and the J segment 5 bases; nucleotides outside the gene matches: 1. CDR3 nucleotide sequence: TGTGCCAGCAGCAGGGGGAGAAACACCATATATTTT. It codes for CASSRGRNTIYF.

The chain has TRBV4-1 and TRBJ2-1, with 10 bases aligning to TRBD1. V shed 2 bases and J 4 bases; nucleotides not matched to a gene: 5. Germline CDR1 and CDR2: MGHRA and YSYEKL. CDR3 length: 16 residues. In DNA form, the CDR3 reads TGCGCCAGCAGCCAACTCGGGACAGGGGTGTACAATGAGCAGTTCTTC. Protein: CASSQLGTGVYNEQFF.

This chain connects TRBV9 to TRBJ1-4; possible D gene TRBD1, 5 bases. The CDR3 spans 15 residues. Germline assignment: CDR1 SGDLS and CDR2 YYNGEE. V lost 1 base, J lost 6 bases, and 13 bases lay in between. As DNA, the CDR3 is TGTGCCAGCAGCGTACGGGCCGGGGGAGATGAAAAACTGTTTTTT. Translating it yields CASSVRAGGDEKLFF.

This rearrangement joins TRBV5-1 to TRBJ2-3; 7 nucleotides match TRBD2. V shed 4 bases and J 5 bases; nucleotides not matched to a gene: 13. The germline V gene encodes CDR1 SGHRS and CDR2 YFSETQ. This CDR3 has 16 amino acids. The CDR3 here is CASSVSGPGRGDTQYF. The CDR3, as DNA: TGCGCCAGCAGCGTTAGCGGGCCAGGCCGCGGAGATACGCAGTATTTT.

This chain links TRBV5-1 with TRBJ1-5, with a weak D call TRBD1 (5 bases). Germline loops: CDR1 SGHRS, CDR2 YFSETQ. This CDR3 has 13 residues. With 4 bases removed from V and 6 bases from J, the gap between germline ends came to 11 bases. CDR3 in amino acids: CASSLGGGQPQHF. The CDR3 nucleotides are TGCGCCAGCAGCCTTGGGGGGGGTCAGCCCCAGCATTTT. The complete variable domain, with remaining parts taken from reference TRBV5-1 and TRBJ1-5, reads KAGVTQTPRYLIKTRGQQVTLSCSPISGHRSVSWYQQTPGQGLQFLFEYFSETQRNKGNFPGRFSGRQFSNSRSEMNVSTLELGDSALYLCASSLGGGQPQHFGDGTRLSIL.

The CDR3 sequence: CSASNGVYGYTF. For the CDR3, the DNA is TGCAGTGCTAGTAACGGGGTTTATGGCTACACCTTC. The genes are TRBV20-1 and TRBJ1-2; D unresolved. Germline CDR1 is DFQATT and CDR2 is SNEGSKA (reference sequence). This CDR3 region has 12 residues. V lost 3 bases to trimming and J lost 5 bases, with 10 bases between them.

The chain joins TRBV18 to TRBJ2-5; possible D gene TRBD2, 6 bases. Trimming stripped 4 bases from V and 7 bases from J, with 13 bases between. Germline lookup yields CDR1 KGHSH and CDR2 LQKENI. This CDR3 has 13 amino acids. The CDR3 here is CASSRGAGGTQYF. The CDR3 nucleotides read TGTGCCAGCTCACGGGGCGCCGGGGGGACCCAGTACTTC.

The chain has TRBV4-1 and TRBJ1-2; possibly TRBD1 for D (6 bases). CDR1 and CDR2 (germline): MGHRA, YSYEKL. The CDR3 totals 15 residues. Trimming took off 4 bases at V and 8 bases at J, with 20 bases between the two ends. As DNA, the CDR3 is TGCGCCAGCAGCCCGTCCTACAGGGAAAGTTGGGGCTACACCTTC. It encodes CASSPSYRESWGYTF.

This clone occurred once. CDR3 DNA sequence: TGTGCCAGCAGTGAAGGGCGGAGCTCCTACGAGCAGTACGTC. Protein product: CASSEGRSSYEQYV. V and J are TRBV2 and TRBJ2-7; D is undetermined. This CDR3 spans 14 amino acids. Germline CDR1 is SNHLY and CDR2 is FYNNEI. The V gene lost 1 base and the J gene lost 0 bases, with 7 bases spanning the gap.